Sequencing of this T cell receptor (beta chain) was carried out in a study of graft-versus-host responses after intestinal transplantation (dated by TCRdb to about 2021). Background for the entire study: Recipients received multivisceral, liver-intestinal, or isolated intestinal transplants. Every recipient was given anti-thymocyte globulin induction, followed by around three years of maintenance tacrolimus and steroids. Graft-versus-host and host-versus-graft alloreactive T cell clones were tracked in the graft, circulation and bone marrow after intestinal transplantation using bulk TCR-beta CDR3 sequencing. To identify alloreactive clones, pre-transplant mixed lymphocyte reaction products were sequenced and compared with unstimulated pre-transplant donor and recipient T cells. The cohort enrolled about two dozen intestinal transplant recipients, one of whom was a retransplant, and 3 patients without pretransplant specimens were excluded. A peak of at least 4% donor T cells among recipient peripheral blood mononuclear cells was the definition used for donor T cell macrochimerism. Rather than going through the commercial service, samples from three later patients were sequenced in-house on an Illumina MiSeq and processed with MiXCR.

In the first month after transplant, blood samples were collected up to 4 times, and after that at least monthly when available. Libraries were prepared through the immunoSEQ multiplex PCR assay. For most patients, high-throughput TCR-beta CDR3 sequencing of genomic DNA was performed by Adaptive Biotechnologies. The source study handled its data this way. TCR sequencing data for around 20 patients were retrieved from Adaptive's ImmunoSEQ software; a few other patients were processed with MiXCR and VDJtools. CDR3 nucleotide sequences shared between donor and recipient were removed because their origin could not be assigned. Alloreactive clones required at least 2-fold expansion over unstimulated cells and minimum CFSE-low frequency of 0.002% (template counts) or 0.001% (read counts). A clone was considered mappable if detected in the sequenced pre-transplant spleen, lymph node, or MLR CFSE-low populations of the donor or recipient. The cumulative frequency of alloreactive clones was calculated as a percentage of all sequences, weighted by copy number. As stored in TCRdb, this immuneACCESS dataset retains in-frame rearrangements with V and J assigned. A fraction of the clones does not appear; measured against another copy, unresolved V genes explain less than half of the discrepancy, and the remainder lacks a known reason. That table gives V, J and clone size, and the DNA gave D and trimming. The table for this sample lists under 20,000 clones; approximately 95% of them were counted only once. The ten largest clones represent 0.75% to 0.95% of the sample.

Turning to this clone: Its antigen is not yet known. Base qualities were left out, and no much larger clone turns up one base away.

What the study reported, not specific to this receptor: High GvH to HvG T cell clonal ratios were observed in the allografts of patients with donor T cell macrochimerism. GvH clones were detected in recipient bone marrow, and some of these GvH clones were observed earlier in ileal mucosa or blood, consistent with an intestinal mucosal origin. Early after transplant, peak levels of circulating GvH clones were found to be associated with declines in HvG clones. Conclusions were limited by the relatively low number and heterogeneity of intestinal transplant patients.

CDR3 length: 14 amino acids, cysteine to phenylalanine. Solely the CDR3 DNA is kept, with 42 bases framed from the first base. V is shortened by 5 bases, J by 3 bases, and the region joining them spans 14 bases. CDR1 and CDR2, per the germline V gene, are MNHEY and SVGAGI. The V and J segments used are TRBV6-5 and TRBJ2-7, with no reliable assignment of the D segment. This specimen was PBMCs, taken 23 days after intestinal transplant. The receptor was isolated from a human patient who received an intestinal transplant, so some T cells may come from the graft donor. The nucleotide sequence is given as TGTGCCAGCAGTGAATTCAGGAACAACTACGAGCAGTACTTC. Its translation is CASSEFRNNYEQYF.